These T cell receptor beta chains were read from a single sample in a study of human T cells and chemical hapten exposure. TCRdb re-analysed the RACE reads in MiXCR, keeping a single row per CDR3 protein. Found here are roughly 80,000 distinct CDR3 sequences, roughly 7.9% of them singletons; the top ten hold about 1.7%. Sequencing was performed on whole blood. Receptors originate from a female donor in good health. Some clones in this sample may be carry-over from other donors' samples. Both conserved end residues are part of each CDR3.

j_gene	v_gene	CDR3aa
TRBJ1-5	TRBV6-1	CASSDFMGRGLFWGSNQPQHF
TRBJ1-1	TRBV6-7	CASSYSTRGRTEAFF
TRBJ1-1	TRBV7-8	CASSFSSNTEAFF
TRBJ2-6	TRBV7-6	CASSPQLSGANVLTF
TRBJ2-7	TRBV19	CASSIGGQPYEQYF
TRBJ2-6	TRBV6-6	CASSSSRSGANVLTF
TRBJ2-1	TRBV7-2	CASSWGSGGRYREQFF
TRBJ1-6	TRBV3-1	CASSQVRLTGAYNSPLHF
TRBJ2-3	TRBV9	CASSVRSGDDTQYF
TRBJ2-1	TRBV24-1	CATSDIQSSYNEQFF
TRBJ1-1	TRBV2	CASRQVEAFF
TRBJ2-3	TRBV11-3	CASSVRQASGTDTQYF
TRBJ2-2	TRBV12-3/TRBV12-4	CASSLAQNTGELFF
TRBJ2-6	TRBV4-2	CASSPRSGANVLTF
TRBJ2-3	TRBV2	CASKVRLADTQYF
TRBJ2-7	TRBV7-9	CASSMTGGWYEQYF
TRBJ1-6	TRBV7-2	CASSFDRGDSPLHF
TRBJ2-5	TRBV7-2	CASSLRTTGYQETQYF
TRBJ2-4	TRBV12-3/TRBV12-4	CASRVAGAGDIQYF
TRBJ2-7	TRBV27	CASSTGREQYF
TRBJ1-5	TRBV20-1	CSASMVQGDQPQHF
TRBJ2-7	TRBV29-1	CSVETGSSYEQYF
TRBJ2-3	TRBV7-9	CASSLITGGTDTQYF
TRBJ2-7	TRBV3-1	CASSQGDEQYF
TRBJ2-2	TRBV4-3	CASSLDRGGTGELFF
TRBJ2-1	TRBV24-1	CATSDRTGVVAEQFF
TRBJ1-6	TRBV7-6	CASSSRGSGGANSPLHF
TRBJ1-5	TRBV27	CASSFRGRNQPQHF
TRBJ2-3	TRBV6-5	CASRRFPAGGTDTQYF
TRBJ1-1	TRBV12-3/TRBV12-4	CASRNQGYTEAFF
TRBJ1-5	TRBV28	CASTIVWDQPQHF